This T cell receptor beta chain appears in the sequencing data of a study of naive CD8 T cells in extremely preterm neonates. Study outcomes and limitations: Preterm CDR3s were shorter than older groups', with fewer N additions and less trimming. iChao1 richness was lowest in preterm neonates, significantly versus all ages.

Sequenced by immunoSEQ multiplex PCR; TCRdb stores in-frame clones only, minus some. The top ten clones hold about 0.3% of a sample with around 6,400 clones, around 98% of them seen once. The CDR3 sequence is 17 residues long. V shed 0 bases and J shed 2 bases, with 14 bases lying between them. Germline-derived CDR1 and CDR2 are SQVTM and ANQGSEA. Healthy nonsmoking adults and healthy children aged 16-56 months donated peripheral blood. Sorted cells: live naive CD8+ T cells, CD45RA+CCR7+, Annexin V-negative. On this clone itself: Its antigen is not identified.

This chain connects TRBV29-1 to TRBJ2-6; the D gene is possibly TRBD1 (6 bases). The specimen was naive CD8+ T cells from blood. This TCR derives from a human donor in good health. CDR3 DNA: TGCAGCGTTGAAGAAGTCGGAACAGGGACTGGGGCCAACGTCCTGACTTTC. It translates to CSVEEVGTGTGANVLTF.